This TCR beta chain appears in the sequencing data of a study of glioma-infiltrating T cells. The study's findings and limits: Very few CDR3 sequences were shared between tissue and blood.

TCR alpha and beta CDR3 regions were amplified from RNA using iRepertoire nested multiplex PCR. Tissue mRNA or PBMC total RNA, roughly 85-450 ng, went into one-step reverse transcription and amplification. Each CDR3 protein is one row after TCRdb ran MiXCR on the multiplex PCR reads. The table includes over 130,000 distinct CDR3 sequences, around 40% detected once. This clonotype was seen a few times. The target antigen is unknown. The CDR3 loop spans 13 amino acids. V dropped 6 bases and J dropped 4; count of bases not matched to a gene: 5. Germline V gene sequence: CDR1 MNHEY, CDR2 SVGEGT. The J gene is TRBJ1-2, the V gene TRBV6-2 or TRBV6-3; 7 nucleotides line up with TRBD1. This clonotype was obtained from a human donor with low-grade glioma or glioblastoma, undergoing nonglioma brain surgery, or in good health (not recorded which). What was sequenced was glioma tissue, nonneoplastic brain tissue, or PBMCs (not recorded which). CDR3 coding DNA: TGTGCCAGCAGCTCCGGGACAGTCTATGGCTACACCTTC. The encoded protein is CASSSGTVYGYTF.